A single sample is the source of the 3 T cell receptor beta chains below, sequenced in a study of graft-versus-host responses after intestinal transplantation. Data came from immunoSEQ multiplex PCR; TCRdb stores just in-frame clones and leaves some out. The sample carries around 130,000 clones, roughly nine tenths recorded once. Antigen specificity for these receptors is unknown. Sequencing was performed on unstimulated CD4+ T cells sorted from spleen or lymph node cells, taken before intestinal transplant. Every receptor here comes from a human donor who received an intestinal transplant.

The chain joins TRBV6-6 to TRBJ1-1, with TRBD1 matching over 9 bases. J lost 1 base, V lost 7 bases, and 4 bases had no gene match. Germline V gene sequence: CDR1 MNHNY, CDR2 SVGAGI (reference sequence). The CDR3 totals 14 residues. The CDR3 is CASTEQGANTEAFF. CDR3 bases: TGTGCCAGCACCGAACAGGGGGCGAACACTGAAGCTTTCTTT.

The gene calls are TRBV5-1 and TRBJ2-7, with 13 positions matching TRBD2. The length of the CDR3 is 15 residues. In germline, CDR1 is SGHRS, CDR2 YFSETQ. Trimming cost V 2 bases and J 5 bases; bases outside gene matches: 4. Here the CDR3 DNA reads TGCGCCAGCAGCTTAACTAGCGGGGGGGTACACGAGCAGTACTTC. This translates into CASSLTSGGVHEQYF.

This clone has just one count. The chain recombines TRBV7-2 with TRBJ1-2, with no clear D. CDR1 is SGHTA and CDR2 is FQGNSA in the germline V gene. The CDR3 spans 18 residues. V was shortened by 4 bases and J by 0 bases, with 21 bases between the two germline ends. CDR3 sequence (DNA): TGTGCCAGCAGCTACGAACCCAGCGGGTCATGGGCTAACTATGGCTACACCTTC. It yields the protein CASSYEPSGSWANYGYTF.